This T cell receptor beta chain was sequenced for a study of human T cells and chemical hapten exposure. Study findings and constraints: There was a positive correlation between PT1 expanded TCR counts and patch test score. Expanded TCRs clustered into significantly more large CDR3 similarity groups than controls, the analysis revealed.

Stated time point: pre-sensitization, week 0. Indicated treatment: therapeutic diphenylcyclopropenone sensitization with weekly scalp DPC. The CDR3 is 12 amino acids. Germline V gene data show CDR1 as DFQATT and CDR2 as SNEGSKA (reference sequence). The germline V and J ends were trimmed by 4 bases and 0 bases, with 3 bases remaining between them. MiXCR, applied by TCRdb to the RACE reads, yields one record per CDR3 protein. The sample lists around 250,000 distinct CDR3 sequences; more than 6.5% were seen once. For this clonotype: Its target is not known.

The clonotype comes from a woman aged 40 to 50 with alopecia areata. Some clones in this sample may be carry-over from other donors' samples. This rearrangement joins TRBV20-1 to TRBJ2-2; D call uncertain. Sequences were derived from whole blood, sampled in connection with sensitization to the hapten diphenylcyclopropenone (DPC). The CDR3 coding sequence is TGCAGTGCTACACCGAACACCGGGGAGCTGTTTTTT. Its translation is CSATPNTGELFF.